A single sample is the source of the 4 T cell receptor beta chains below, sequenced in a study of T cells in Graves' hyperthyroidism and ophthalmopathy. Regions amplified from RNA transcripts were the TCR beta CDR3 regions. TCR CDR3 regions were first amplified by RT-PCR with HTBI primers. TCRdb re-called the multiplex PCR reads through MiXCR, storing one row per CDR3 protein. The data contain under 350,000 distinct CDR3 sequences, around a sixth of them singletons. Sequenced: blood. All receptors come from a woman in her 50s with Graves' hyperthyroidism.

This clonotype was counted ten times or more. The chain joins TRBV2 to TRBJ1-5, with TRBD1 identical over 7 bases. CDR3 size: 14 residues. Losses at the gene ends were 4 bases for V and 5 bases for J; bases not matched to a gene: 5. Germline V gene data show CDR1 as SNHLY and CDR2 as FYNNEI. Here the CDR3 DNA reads TGTGCCAGCAGTGGACAGGGAAGTGATCAGCCCCAGCATTTT. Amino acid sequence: CASSGQGSDQPQHF.

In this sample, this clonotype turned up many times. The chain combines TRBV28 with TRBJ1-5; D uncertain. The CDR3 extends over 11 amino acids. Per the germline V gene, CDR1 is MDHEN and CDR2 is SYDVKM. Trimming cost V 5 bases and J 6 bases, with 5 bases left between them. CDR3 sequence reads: CASSGIQPQHF. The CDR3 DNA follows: TGTGCCAGCAGTGGAATTCAGCCCCAGCATTTT.

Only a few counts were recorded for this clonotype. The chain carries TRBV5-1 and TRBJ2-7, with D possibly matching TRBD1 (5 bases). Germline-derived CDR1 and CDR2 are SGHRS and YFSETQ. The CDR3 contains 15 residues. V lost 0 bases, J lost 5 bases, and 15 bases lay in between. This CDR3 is CASSLVGAPRDEQYV. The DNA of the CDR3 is TGCGCCAGCAGCTTGGTAGGGGCCCCTCGGGACGAGCAGTACGTC.

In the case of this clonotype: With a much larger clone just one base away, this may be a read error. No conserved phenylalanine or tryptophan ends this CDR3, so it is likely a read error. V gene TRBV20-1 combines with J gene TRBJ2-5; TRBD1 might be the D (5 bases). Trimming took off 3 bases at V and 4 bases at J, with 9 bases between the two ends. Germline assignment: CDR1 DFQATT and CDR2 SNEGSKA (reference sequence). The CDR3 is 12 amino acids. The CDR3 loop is CSASIGAETQYL. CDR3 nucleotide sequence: TGCAGTGCTAGTATAGGGGCAGAGACCCAGTACTTG.